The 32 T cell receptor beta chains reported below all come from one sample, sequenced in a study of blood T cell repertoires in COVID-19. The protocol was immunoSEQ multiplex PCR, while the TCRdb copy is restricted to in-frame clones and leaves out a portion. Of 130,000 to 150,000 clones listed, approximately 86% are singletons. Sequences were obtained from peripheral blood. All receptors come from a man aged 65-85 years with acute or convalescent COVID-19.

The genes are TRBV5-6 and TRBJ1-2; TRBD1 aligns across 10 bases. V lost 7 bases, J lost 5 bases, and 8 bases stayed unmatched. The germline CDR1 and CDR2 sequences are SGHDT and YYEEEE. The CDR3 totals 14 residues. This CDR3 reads CASLDRGRRYGYTF. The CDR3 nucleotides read TGTGCCAGCCTTGACAGGGGGCGCCGGTATGGCTACACCTTC. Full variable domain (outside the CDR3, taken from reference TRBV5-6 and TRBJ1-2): DAGVTQSPTHLIKTRGQQVTLRCSPKSGHDTVSWYQQALGQGPQFIFQYYEEEERQRGNFPDRFSGHQFPNYSSELNVNALLLGDSALYLCASLDRGRRYGYTFGSGTRLTVV.

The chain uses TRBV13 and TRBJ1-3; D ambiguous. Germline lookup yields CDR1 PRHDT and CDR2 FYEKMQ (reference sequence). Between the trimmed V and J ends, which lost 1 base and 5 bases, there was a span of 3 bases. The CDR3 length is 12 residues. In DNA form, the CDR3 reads TGTGCCAGCAGCTTAGCCAGAAACACCATATATTTT. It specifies CASSLARNTIYF.

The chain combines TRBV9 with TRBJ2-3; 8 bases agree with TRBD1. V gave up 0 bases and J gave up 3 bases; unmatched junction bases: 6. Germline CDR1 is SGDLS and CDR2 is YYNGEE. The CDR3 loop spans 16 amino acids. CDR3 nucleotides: TGTGCCAGCAGCGTAGACCACAGGGGGGTTACAGATACGCAGTATTTT. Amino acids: CASSVDHRGVTDTQYF. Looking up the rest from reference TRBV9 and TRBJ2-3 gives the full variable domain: DSGVTQTPKHLITATGQRVTLRCSPRSGDLSVYWYQQSLDQGLQFLIQYYNGEERAKGNILERFSAQQFPDLHSELNLSSLELGDSALYFCASSVDHRGVTDTQYFGPGTRLTVL.

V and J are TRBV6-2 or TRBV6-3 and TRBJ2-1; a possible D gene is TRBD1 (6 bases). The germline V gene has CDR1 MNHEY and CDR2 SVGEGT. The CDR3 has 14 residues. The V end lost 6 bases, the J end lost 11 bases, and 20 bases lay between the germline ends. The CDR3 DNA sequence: TGTGCCAGCAGCAAACCGAACCACCAGGGGAAGCAGTTCTTC. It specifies CASSKPNHQGKQFF.

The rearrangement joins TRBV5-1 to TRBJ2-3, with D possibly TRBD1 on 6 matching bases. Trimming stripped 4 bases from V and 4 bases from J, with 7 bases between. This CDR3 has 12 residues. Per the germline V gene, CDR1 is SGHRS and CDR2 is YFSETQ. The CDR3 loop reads CASSKGADTQYF. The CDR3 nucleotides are TGCGCCAGCAGCAAGGGGGCAGATACGCAGTATTTT. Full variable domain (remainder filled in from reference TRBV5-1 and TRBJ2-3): KAGVTQTPRYLIKTRGQQVTLSCSPISGHRSVSWYQQTPGQGLQFLFEYFSETQRNKGNFPGRFSGRQFSNSRSEMNVSTLELGDSALYLCASSKGADTQYFGPGTRLTVL.

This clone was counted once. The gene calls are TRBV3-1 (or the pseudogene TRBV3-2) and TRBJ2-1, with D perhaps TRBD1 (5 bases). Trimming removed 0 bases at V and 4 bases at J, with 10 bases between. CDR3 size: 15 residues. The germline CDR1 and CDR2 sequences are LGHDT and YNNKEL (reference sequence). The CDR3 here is CASSQDTTAYNEQFF. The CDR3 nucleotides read TGTGCCAGCAGCCAAGATACGACAGCTTACAATGAGCAGTTCTTC.

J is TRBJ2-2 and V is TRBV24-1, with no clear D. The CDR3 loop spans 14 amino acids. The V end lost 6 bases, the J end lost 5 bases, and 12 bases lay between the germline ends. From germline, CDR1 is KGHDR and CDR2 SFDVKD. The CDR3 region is CATSHSDGTGELFF. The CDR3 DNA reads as TGTGCCACCAGTCATTCCGACGGGACCGGGGAGCTGTTTTTT.

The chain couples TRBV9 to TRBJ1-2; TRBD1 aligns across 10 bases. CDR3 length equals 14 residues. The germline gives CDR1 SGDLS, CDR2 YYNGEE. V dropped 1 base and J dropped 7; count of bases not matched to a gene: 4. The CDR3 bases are TGTGCCAGCAGCGTATTAGGACAGGGGGGTGGCTACACCTTC. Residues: CASSVLGQGGGYTF.

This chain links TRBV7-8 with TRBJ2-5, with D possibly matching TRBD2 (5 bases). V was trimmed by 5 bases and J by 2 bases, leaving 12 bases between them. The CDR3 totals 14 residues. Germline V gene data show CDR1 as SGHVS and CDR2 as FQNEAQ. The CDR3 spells CASSPRGRQETQYF. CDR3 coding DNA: TGTGCCAGCAGCCCACGGGGAAGACAAGAGACCCAGTACTTC.

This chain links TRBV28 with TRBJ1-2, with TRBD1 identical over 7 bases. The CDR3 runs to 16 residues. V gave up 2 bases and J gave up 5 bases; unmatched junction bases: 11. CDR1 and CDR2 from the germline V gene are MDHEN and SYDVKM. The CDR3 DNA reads TGTGCCAGCAGTTTAGTCACAGGGGCCCTTTCTTATGGCTACACCTTC. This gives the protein CASSLVTGALSYGYTF.

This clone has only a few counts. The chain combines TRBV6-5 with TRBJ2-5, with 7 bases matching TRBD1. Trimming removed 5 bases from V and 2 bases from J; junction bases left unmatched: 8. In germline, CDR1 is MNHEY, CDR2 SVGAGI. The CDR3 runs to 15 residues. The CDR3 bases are TGTGCCAGCAGTAGACTCGGGACAGATCAAGAGACCCAGTACTTC. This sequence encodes CASSRLGTDQETQYF.

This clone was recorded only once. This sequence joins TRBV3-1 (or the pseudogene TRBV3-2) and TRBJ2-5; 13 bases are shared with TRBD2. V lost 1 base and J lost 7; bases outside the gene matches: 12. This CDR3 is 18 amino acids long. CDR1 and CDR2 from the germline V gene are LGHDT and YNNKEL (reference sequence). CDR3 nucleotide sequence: TGTGCCAGCAGCCAAGGAGTAGGGACTAGCGGGGTGGTAGTGACCCAGTACTTC. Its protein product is CASSQGVGTSGVVVTQYF.

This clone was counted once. Here the CDR3 reads CASSPTGGDTEAFF. The CDR3 DNA is TGTGCCAGCAGCCCGACAGGGGGCGACACTGAAGCTTTCTTT. The chain has TRBV3-1 (or the pseudogene TRBV3-2) and TRBJ1-1; TRBD1 aligns across 10 bases. The CDR3 runs 14 residues. V lost 4 bases to trimming and J lost 3 bases; unmatched junction nucleotides: 2. Germline V lookup: CDR1 LGHDT, CDR2 YNNKEL (reference sequence).

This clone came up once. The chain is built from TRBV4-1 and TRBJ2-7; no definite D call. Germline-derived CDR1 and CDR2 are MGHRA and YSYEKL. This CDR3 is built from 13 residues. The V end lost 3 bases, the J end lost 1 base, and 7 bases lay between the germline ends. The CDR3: CASSQTFSYEQYF. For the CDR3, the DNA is TGCGCCAGCAGCCAGACATTTTCCTACGAGCAGTACTTC.

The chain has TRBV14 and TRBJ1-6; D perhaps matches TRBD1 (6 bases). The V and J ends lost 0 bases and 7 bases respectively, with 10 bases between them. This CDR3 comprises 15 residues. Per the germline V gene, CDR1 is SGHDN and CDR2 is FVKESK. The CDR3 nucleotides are TGTGCCAGCAGCCAAGAGGGACAACGGAATTCACCCCTCCACTTT. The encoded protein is CASSQEGQRNSPLHF.

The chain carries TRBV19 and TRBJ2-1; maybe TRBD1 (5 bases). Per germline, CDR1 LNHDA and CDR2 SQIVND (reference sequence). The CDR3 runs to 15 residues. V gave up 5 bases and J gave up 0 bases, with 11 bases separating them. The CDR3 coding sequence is TGTGCCAGTAGTCCGACAGTCAGCTCCTACAATGAGCAGTTCTTC. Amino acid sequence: CASSPTVSSYNEQFF.

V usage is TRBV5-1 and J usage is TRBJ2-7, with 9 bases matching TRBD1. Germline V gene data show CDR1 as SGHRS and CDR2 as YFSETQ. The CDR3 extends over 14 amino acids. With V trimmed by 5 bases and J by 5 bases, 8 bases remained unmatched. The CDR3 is CASSSGTGYDEQYF. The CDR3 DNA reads TGCGCCAGCAGTTCCGGGACAGGGTACGACGAGCAGTACTTC. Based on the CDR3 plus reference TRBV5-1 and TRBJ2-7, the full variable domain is KAGVTQTPRYLIKTRGQQVTLSCSPISGHRSVSWYQQTPGQGLQFLFEYFSETQRNKGNFPGRFSGRQFSNSRSEMNVSTLELGDSALYLCASSSGTGYDEQYFGPGTRLTVT.

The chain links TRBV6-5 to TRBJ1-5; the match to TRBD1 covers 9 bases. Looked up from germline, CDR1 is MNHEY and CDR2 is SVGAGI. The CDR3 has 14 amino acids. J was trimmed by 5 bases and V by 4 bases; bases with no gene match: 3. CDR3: CASSLTGGDQPQHF. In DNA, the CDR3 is TGTGCCAGCAGTTTAACAGGGGGCGATCAGCCCCAGCATTTT.

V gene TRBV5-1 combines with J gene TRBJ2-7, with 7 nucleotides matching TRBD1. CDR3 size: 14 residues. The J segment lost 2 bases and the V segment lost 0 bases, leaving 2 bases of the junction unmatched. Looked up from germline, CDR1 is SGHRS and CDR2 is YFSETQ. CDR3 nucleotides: TGCGCCAGCAGCTTGGTACAGGGGACCTACGAGCAGTACTTC. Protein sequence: CASSLVQGTYEQYF.

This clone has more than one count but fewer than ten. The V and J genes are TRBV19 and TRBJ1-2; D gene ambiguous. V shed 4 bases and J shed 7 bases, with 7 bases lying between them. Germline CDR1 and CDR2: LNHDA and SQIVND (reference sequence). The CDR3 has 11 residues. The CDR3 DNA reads TGTGCCAGTAGTAATCTCGGTGGCTACACCTTC. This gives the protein CASSNLGGYTF.

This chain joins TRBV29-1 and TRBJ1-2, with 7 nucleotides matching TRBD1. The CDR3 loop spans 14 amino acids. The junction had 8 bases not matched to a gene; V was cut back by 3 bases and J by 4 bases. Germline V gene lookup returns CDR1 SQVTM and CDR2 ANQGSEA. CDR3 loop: CSVDRDSRIYGYTF. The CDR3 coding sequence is TGCAGCGTTGACCGGGACAGCAGGATCTATGGCTACACCTTC.

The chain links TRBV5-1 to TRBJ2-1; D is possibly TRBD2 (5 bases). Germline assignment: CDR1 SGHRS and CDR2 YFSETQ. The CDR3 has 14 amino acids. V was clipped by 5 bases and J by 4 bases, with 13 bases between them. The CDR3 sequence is CASRSSGSYNEQFF. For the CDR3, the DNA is TGCGCCAGCAGGTCCTCGGGATCATACAATGAGCAGTTCTTC.

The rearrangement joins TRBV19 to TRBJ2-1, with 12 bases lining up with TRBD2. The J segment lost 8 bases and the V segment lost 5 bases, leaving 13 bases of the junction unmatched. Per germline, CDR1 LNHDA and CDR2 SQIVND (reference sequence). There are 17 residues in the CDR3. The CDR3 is CASSAVGLAGATDEQFF. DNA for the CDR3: TGTGCCAGTAGTGCCGTGGGACTAGCGGGCGCTACAGATGAGCAGTTCTTC.

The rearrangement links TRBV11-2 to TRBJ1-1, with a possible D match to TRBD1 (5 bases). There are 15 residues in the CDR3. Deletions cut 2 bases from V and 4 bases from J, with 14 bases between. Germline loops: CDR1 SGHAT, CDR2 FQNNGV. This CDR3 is CASSLSPGGGTEAFF. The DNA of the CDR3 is TGTGCCAGCAGCTTATCTCCGGGGGGGGGCACTGAAGCTTTCTTT. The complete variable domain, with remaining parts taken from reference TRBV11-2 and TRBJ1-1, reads EAGVAQSPRYKIIEKRQSVAFWCNPISGHATLYWYQQILGQGPKLLIQFQNNGVVDDSQLPKDRFSAERLKGVDSTLKIQPAKLEDSAVYLCASSLSPGGGTEAFFGQGTRLTVV.

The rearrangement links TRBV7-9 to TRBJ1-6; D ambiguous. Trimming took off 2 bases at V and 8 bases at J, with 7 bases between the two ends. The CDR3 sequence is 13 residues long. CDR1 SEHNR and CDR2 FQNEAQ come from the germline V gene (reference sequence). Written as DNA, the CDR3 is TGTGCCAGCAGCTTACGGGAAGATTCACCCCTCCACTTT. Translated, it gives CASSLREDSPLHF.

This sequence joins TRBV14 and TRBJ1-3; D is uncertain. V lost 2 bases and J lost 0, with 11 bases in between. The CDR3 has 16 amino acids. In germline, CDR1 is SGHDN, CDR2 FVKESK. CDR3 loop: CASSQSGSLSGNTIYF. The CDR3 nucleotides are TGTGCCAGCAGCCAATCCGGGAGCCTCTCTGGAAACACCATATATTTT.

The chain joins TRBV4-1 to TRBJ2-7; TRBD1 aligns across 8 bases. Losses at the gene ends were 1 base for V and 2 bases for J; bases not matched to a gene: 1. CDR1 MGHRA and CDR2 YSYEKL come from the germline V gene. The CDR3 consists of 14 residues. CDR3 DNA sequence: TGCGCCAGCAGCCAAGGACAGGGGACCTACGAGCAGTACTTC. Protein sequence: CASSQGQGTYEQYF.

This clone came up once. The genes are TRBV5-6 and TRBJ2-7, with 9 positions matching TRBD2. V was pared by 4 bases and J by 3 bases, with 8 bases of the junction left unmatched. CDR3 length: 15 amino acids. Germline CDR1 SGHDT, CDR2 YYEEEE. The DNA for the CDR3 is TGTGCCAGCAGCCCCCGGCGGGGGGGGATCTACGAGCAGTACTTC. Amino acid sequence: CASSPRRGGIYEQYF.

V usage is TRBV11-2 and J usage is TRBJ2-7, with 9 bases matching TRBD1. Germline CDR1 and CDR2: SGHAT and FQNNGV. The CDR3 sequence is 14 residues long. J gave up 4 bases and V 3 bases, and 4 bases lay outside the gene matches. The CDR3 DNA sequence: TGTGCCAGCAGCTTCAAGACAGGGGGGTACGAGCAGTACTTC. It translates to CASSFKTGGYEQYF.

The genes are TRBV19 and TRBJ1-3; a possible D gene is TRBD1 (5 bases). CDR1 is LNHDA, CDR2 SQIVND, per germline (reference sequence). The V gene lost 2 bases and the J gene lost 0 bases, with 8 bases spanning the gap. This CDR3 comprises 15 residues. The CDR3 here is CASSISGGSGNTIYF. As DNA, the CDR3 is TGTGCCAGTAGTATAAGCGGGGGCTCTGGAAACACCATATATTTT. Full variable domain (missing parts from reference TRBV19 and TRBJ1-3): DGGITQSPKYLFRKEGQNVTLSCEQNLNHDAMYWYRQDPGQGLRLIYYSQIVNDFQKGDIAEGYSVSREKKESFPLTVTSAQKNPTAFYLCASSISGGSGNTIYFGEGSWLTVV.

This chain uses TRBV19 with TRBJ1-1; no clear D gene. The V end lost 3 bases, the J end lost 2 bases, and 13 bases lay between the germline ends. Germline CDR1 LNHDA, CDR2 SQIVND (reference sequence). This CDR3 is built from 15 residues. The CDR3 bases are TGTGCCAGTAGTATGGGAGACCTCCTTAACACTGAAGCTTTCTTT. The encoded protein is CASSMGDLLNTEAFF.

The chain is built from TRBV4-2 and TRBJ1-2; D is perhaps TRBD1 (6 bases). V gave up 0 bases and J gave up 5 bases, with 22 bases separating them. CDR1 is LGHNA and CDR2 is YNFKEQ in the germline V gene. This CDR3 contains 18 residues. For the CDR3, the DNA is TGTGCCAGCAGCCAAGACGTTAGACTCGCAGGGGACCAATATGGCTACACCTTC. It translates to CASSQDVRLAGDQYGYTF.